Each of the 18 T cell receptor beta chains below was sequenced from the same sample in a study of CD8+ T cells in alopecia areata. It was cDNA, reverse transcribed from extracted RNA, that served as the sequencing template. TCRdb's table, derived via immunoSEQ multiplex PCR, lists solely in-frame clones and lacks some. The table has 200,000 to 250,000 clones, approximately 61% seen once. Sequencing was performed on CD4+ T cells sorted from blood, taken at week 0. The source of these receptors is a human donor with alopecia areata.

This chain joins TRBV6-1 and TRBJ1-5; tentative D call: TRBD1 (5 bases). Germline assignment: CDR1 MNHNS and CDR2 SASEGT. Trimming removed 4 bases from V and 4 bases from J, with 11 bases in between. This CDR3 spans 14 amino acids. The CDR3 bases are TGTGCCAGCAGTGGTATTAGGACAAATCAGCCCCAGCATTTT. Its protein product is CASSGIRTNQPQHF.

The chain carries TRBV18 and TRBJ2-7, with D hard to call. Germline V lookup: CDR1 KGHSH, CDR2 LQKENI. V was shortened by 3 bases and J by 5 bases, with 11 bases between the two germline ends. The CDR3 is 13 residues long. CDR3 sequence: CASSPSAQDEQYF. CDR3 coding DNA: TGTGCCAGCTCACCCTCTGCGCAGGACGAGCAGTACTTC.

V and J are TRBV7-2 and TRBJ2-5; D is uncertain. The germline CDR1 and CDR2 sequences are SGHTA and FQGNSA. CDR3 length: 12 amino acids. The V gene lost 5 bases and the J gene lost 4 bases, with 8 bases spanning the gap. In DNA form, the CDR3 reads TGTGCCAGCAGCCCCCTCGGAGAGACCCAGTACTTC. This gives the protein CASSPLGETQYF. Combining the CDR3 with reference TRBV7-2 and TRBJ2-5 gives the whole variable domain GAGVSQSPSNKVTEKGKDVELRCDPISGHTALYWYRQSLGQGLEFLIYFQGNSAPDKSGLPSDRFSAERTGGSVSTLTIQRTQQEDSAVYLCASSPLGETQYFGPGTRLLVL.

This clone was seen a handful of times. The rearrangement joins TRBV11-1 to TRBJ1-5; D unclear. CDR1 and CDR2 from the germline V gene are SGHAT and FQDESV (reference sequence). The CDR3 loop spans 14 amino acids. Trimming took off 2 bases at V and 5 bases at J, with 10 bases between the two ends. CDR3 protein: CASSLIGEYQPQHF. DNA of the CDR3: TGTGCCAGCAGCTTAATCGGGGAGTATCAGCCCCAGCATTTT.

This clone was recorded many times. The chain uses TRBV16 and TRBJ2-4, with 8 bases fitting TRBD2. V lost 2 bases, J lost 8 bases, and 8 bases stayed unmatched. CDR1 is KGHSY, CDR2 FQNENV, per germline. This CDR3 has 15 amino acids. The CDR3, as DNA: TGTGCCAGCAGCCAAGATGATAGCGGGGCGGACATTCAGTACTTC. It encodes CASSQDDSGADIQYF.

This clone has a single count. A much larger clone sits a single nucleotide away, making a read error possible. The sample contains more than one DNA sequence encoding this CDR3. The CDR3 nucleotides are TGTGCCAGCAATCCAACCGGGCTAGCGGGTGGAGAGCAGTTCTTC. Translating gives CASNPTGLAGGEQFF. The chain combines TRBV6-5 with TRBJ2-1; 8 bases are a match to TRBD2. CDR1 MNHEY and CDR2 SVGAGI come from the germline V gene. V lost 7 bases to trimming and J lost 10 bases; unmatched junction nucleotides: 15. This CDR3 is 15 amino acids long.

The chain has TRBV5-4 and TRBJ2-5; either TRBD1 or TRBD2 may supply D (5 bases each). The CDR3 is made up of 15 amino acids. Germline V CDR1 and CDR2: SGHNT, YYREEE (reference sequence). The V gene lost 0 bases and the J gene lost 4 bases, with 13 bases spanning the gap. The CDR3 nucleotides are TGTGCCAGCAGCTTGGAGAGGGACCGTGTAGAGACCCAGTACTTC. Translating it yields CASSLERDRVETQYF.

This clone turned up a few times. The gene calls are TRBV29-1 and TRBJ2-3; 10 bases agree with TRBD1. The CDR3 loop spans 14 amino acids. V shed 6 bases, J shed 3 bases, and the junction held 6 bases outside the gene matches. Germline V gene sequence: CDR1 SQVTM, CDR2 ANQGSEA. CDR3 sequence reads: CSVQGTGETDTQYF. The CDR3 DNA follows: TGCAGCGTCCAAGGGACAGGGGAGACAGATACGCAGTATTTT.

The V gene is TRBV30, the J gene TRBJ1-2; possibly TRBD1 for D (6 bases). V lost 7 bases to trimming and J lost 4 bases, with 10 bases between them. The CDR3 consists of 11 residues. From germline, CDR1 is GTSNPN and CDR2 SVGIG (reference sequence). The CDR3 sequence: CASTGIYGYTF. CDR3 coding DNA: TGTGCCTCCACAGGGATCTATGGCTACACCTTC.

V and J are TRBV5-1 and TRBJ1-1; D possibly corresponds to TRBD1 (6 bases). The CDR3 contains 14 residues. CDR1 is SGHRS and CDR2 is YFSETQ in the germline V gene. V shed 6 bases and J shed 4 bases, with 16 bases lying between them. The CDR3 is CASTQGGARTEAFF. CDR3 DNA: TGCGCCAGCACCCAAGGGGGGGCTCGCACTGAAGCTTTCTTT.

This clone showed up just a few times. The genes are TRBV5-1 and TRBJ1-2; 8 nucleotides align to TRBD1. The CDR3 is 14 amino acids. After removal of 5 bases from V and 5 bases from J, the junction contained 8 bases not matched to a gene. Per germline, CDR1 SGHRS and CDR2 YFSETQ. The CDR3 sequence: CASRQGQGLYGYTF. The CDR3, as DNA: TGCGCCAGCAGACAAGGACAGGGACTATATGGCTACACCTTC.

This chain links TRBV4-1 with TRBJ2-6; unclear D gene. The CDR3 is 18 amino acids. Germline V lookup: CDR1 MGHRA, CDR2 YSYEKL. V lost 1 base and J 4 bases, leaving 17 bases between the germline ends. DNA of the CDR3: TGCGCCAGCAGCCAAGTCTTCTCCCCCACGGCCGGGGCCAACGTCCTGACTTTC. Its protein is CASSQVFSPTAGANVLTF.

The V call is TRBV10-3, the J call TRBJ1-2, with D possibly TRBD1 on 5 matching bases. The germline V and J ends were trimmed by 6 bases and 4 bases, with 15 bases remaining between them. The length of the CDR3 is 14 residues. Germline CDR1 is ENHRY and CDR2 is SYGVKD. CDR3: CAIRPSGSGYGYTF. CDR3 DNA sequence: TGTGCCATCAGGCCATCAGGGTCGGGCTATGGCTACACCTTC.

This clone was counted a few times. The V call is TRBV7-9, the J call TRBJ2-1; 7 bases align to TRBD1. There are 13 residues in the CDR3. Losses at the gene ends were 5 bases for V and 6 bases for J; bases not matched to a gene: 4. Germline CDR1 SEHNR, CDR2 FQNEAQ (reference sequence). CDR3 region: CASSPGTVNEQFF. The CDR3 coding sequence is TGTGCCAGCAGCCCCGGGACAGTCAATGAGCAGTTCTTC.

This sequence joins TRBV2 and TRBJ2-3; 8 nucleotides line up with TRBD2. In germline, CDR1 is SNHLY, CDR2 FYNNEI. The CDR3 totals 15 residues. The V and J ends lost 6 bases and 1 base, in that order; junction bases with no gene match: 6. Written as DNA, the CDR3 is TGTGCCAGCAGGAGGACTAGCTGGGGCACAGATACGCAGTATTTT. Protein: CASRRTSWGTDTQYF.

V usage is TRBV29-1 and J usage is TRBJ1-2, with D possibly TRBD1 on 5 matching bases. Germline CDR1 is SQVTM and CDR2 is ANQGSEA. The germline V and J ends were trimmed by 7 bases and 2 bases, with 20 bases remaining between them. The CDR3 sequence is 15 residues long. CDR3 sequence (DNA): TGCAGCGCAGGGACCATGGGCCTCCCCAACTATGGCTACACCTTC. Translated, it gives CSAGTMGLPNYGYTF.

CDR3 in amino acids: CASSTDAVGTQYF. The CDR3 DNA reads as TGTGCCAGCAGCACGGACGCGGTCGGGACCCAGTACTTC. The V call is TRBV5-4, the J call TRBJ2-5; D is unclear. Germline CDR1 is SGHNT and CDR2 is YYREEE (reference sequence). Trimming pared 4 bases from V and 7 bases from J, leaving 14 bases between. This CDR3 has 13 residues.

The chain recombines TRBV6-6 with TRBJ2-7; no firm D call. V was clipped by 6 bases and J by 2 bases, with 11 bases between them. CDR1 is MNHNY and CDR2 is SVGAGI in the germline V gene (reference sequence). CDR3 length: 13 residues. In DNA form, the CDR3 reads TGTGCCAGCAGCCTTCGGGCCCCCTACGAGCAGTACTTC. Amino acid sequence: CASSLRAPYEQYF.